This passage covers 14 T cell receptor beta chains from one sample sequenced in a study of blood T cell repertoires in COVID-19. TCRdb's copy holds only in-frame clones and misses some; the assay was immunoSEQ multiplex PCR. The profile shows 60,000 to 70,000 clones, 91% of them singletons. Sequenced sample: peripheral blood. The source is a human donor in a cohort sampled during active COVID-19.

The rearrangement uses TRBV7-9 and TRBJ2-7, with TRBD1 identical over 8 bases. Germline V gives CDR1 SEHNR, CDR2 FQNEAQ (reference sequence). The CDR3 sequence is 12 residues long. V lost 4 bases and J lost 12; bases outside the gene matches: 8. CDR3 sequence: CASSYPTGGLYF. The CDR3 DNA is TGTGCCAGCAGCTACCCCACAGGGGGATTGTACTTC.

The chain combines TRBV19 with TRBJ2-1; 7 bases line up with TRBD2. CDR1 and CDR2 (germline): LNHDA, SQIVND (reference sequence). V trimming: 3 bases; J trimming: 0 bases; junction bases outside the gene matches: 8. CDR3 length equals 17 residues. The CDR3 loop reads CASSISSGFSSYNEQFF. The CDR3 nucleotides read TGTGCCAGTAGTATTTCTAGCGGATTCAGCTCCTACAATGAGCAGTTCTTC.

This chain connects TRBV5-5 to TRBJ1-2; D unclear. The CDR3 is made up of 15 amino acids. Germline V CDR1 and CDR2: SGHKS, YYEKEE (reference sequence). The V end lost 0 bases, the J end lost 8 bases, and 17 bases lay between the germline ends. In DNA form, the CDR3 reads TGTGCCAGCAGCTTGGCCAGAGGGCTGGTTGGAGGCTACACCTTC. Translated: CASSLARGLVGGYTF.

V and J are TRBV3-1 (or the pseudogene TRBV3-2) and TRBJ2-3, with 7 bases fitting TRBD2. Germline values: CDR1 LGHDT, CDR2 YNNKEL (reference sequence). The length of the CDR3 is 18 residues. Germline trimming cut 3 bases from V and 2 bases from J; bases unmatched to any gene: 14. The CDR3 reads CASSQARGSGDLTDTQYF. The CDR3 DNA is TGTGCCAGCAGCCAGGCCCGGGGGAGCGGGGACCTCACAGATACGCAGTATTTT.

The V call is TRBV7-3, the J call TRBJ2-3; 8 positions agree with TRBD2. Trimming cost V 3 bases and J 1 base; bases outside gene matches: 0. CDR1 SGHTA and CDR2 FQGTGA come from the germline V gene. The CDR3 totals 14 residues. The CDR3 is CASSLTSGTDTQYF. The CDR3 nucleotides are TGTGCCAGCAGCTTGACTAGCGGCACAGATACGCAGTATTTT.

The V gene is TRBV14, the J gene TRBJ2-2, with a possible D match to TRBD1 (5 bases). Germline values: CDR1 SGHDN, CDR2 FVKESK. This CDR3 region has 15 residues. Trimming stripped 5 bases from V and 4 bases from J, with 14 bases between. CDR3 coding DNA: TGTGCCAGCAGCAAGTTCCAGGGAACCACCGGGGAGCTGTTTTTT. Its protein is CASSKFQGTTGELFF.

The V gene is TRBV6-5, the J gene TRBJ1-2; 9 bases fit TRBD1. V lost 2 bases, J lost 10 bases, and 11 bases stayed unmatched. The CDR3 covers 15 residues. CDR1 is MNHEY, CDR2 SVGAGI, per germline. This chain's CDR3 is CASSYVLRDRDLYTF. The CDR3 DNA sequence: TGTGCCAGCAGTTACGTCCTCCGGGACAGGGACCTCTACACCTTC.

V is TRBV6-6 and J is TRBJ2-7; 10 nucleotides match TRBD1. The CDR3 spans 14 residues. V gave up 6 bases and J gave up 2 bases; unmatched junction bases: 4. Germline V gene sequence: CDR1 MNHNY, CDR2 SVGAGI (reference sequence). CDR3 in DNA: TGTGCCAGCAGCCGGACAGGGGGAGCCTACGAGCAGTACTTC. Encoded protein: CASSRTGGAYEQYF.

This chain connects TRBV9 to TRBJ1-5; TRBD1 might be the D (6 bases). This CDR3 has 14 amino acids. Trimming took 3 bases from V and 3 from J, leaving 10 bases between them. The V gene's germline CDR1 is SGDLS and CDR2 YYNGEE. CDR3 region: CASSDGTSNQPQHF. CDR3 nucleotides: TGTGCCAGCAGCGACGGGACATCCAATCAGCCCCAGCATTTT.

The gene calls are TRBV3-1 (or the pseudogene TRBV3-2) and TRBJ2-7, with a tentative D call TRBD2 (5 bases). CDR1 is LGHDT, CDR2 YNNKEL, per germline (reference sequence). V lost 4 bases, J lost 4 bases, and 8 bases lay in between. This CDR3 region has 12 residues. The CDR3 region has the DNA TGTGCCAGCAGCCGAAGGGAGTACGAGCAGTACTTC. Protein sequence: CASSRREYEQYF.

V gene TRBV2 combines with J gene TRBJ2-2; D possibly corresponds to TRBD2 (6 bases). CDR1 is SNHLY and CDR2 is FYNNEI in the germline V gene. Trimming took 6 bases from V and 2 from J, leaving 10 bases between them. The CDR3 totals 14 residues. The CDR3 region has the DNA TGTGCCAGCAGAGGCGGGGTTAACACCGGGGAGCTGTTTTTT. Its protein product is CASRGGVNTGELFF.

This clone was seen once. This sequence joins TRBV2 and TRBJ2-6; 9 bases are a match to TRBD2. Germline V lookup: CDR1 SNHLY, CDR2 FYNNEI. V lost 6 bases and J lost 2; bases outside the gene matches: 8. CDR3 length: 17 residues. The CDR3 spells CASRRSIAGAGANVLTF. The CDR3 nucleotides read TGTGCCAGCAGGAGGTCGATAGCGGGAGCTGGGGCCAACGTCCTGACTTTC. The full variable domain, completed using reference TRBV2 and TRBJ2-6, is EPEVTQTPSHQVTQMGQEVILRCVPISNHLYFYWYRQILGQKVEFLVSFYNNEISEKSEIFDDQFSVERPDGSNFTLKIRSTKLEDSAMYFCASRRSIAGAGANVLTFGAGSRLTVL.

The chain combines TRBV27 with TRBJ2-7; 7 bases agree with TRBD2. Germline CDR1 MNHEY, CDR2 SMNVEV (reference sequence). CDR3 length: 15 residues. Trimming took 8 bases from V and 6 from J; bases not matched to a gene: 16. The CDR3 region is CASAPSWQGGSEQYF. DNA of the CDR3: TGTGCCAGCGCGCCCAGTTGGCAGGGAGGGTCCGAGCAGTACTTC.

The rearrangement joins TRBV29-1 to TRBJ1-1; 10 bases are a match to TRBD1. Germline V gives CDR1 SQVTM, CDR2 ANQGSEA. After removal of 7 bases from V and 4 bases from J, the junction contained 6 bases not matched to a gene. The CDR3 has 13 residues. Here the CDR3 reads CSGTTGGGTEAFF. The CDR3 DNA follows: TGCAGCGGTACGACAGGGGGCGGCACTGAAGCTTTCTTT.